This T cell receptor (beta chain) is from a study of blood T cell repertoires in COVID-19. Study-wide context: Researchers got acute and convalescent COVID-19 samples from the United States, Italy and Spain. In each case, the material was cDNA or gDNA derived from T cells, B-cell-depleted T cells, or PBMCs.

In the source study's methods: Reference gene primer amplification in the assay estimated nucleated cell counts. Libraries were prepared by immunoSEQ multiplex PCR; TCRdb keeps only in-frame clonotypes and omits some of them. V and J calls and clone size are as listed in that table; D and trimming were resolved from the DNA. The table includes under 70,000 clones, over 75% detected once. Germline CDR1 reads SGHTA; CDR2 reads FQGNSA. The CDR3 runs to 17 residues. Trimming removed 4 bases from V and 4 bases from J; junction bases left unmatched: 12. The TCR sequence derives from a man in his fifties or sixties with acute or convalescent COVID-19. What was sequenced was peripheral blood. J is TRBJ2-3 and V is TRBV7-2, with 9 bases that match TRBD2. The CDR3 sequence is CASSSRVAGVGADTQYF. Written as DNA, the CDR3 is TGTGCCAGCAGCTCCAGGGTAGCGGGAGTAGGTGCAGATACGCAGTATTTT.